In this sample, the clone carrying this T cell receptor beta chain turned up once. The antigen is not known. Indicated time point: week 5, during vaccination. One vaccine dose held 300 ug of mutant IDH1 20-mer peptide and came with topical imiquimod. Each of the donors came in with new WHO grade 3 or 4 astrocytomas that were IDH1-mutant and ATRX-lost. These data come from a study of a mutant IDH1 vaccine in newly diagnosed glioma. Turning to the study itself: During weeks 1, 3, 5, 7, 11, 15, 19 and 23, patients received eight vaccinations. Before enrollment, patients got radiotherapy alone, temozolomide alone, or mostly the combination.

CDR1 and CDR2 (germline): LNHDA, SQIVND (reference sequence). The CDR3 covers 14 residues. Trimming stripped 7 bases from V and 0 bases from J, with 12 bases between. Profiled with immunoSEQ multiplex PCR; TCRdb holds only in-frame clones, not every one. In the table there are some 30,000 clones, roughly 90% of which are singletons. Overall study results and limits: Variations in leading peripheral T cell clonotypes appeared to have no connection with pseudoprogression.

The input for sequencing was PBMCs, taken from a glioma patient whose treatment included an IDH1 peptide vaccine. The clonotype originates from a man between 18 and 35 years old with glioma. This chain uses TRBV19 with TRBJ1-1; D unclear. The CDR3 reads CASIQAALNTEAFF. The CDR3 DNA reads TGTGCCAGTATTCAGGCGGCACTGAACACTGAAGCTTTCTTT.